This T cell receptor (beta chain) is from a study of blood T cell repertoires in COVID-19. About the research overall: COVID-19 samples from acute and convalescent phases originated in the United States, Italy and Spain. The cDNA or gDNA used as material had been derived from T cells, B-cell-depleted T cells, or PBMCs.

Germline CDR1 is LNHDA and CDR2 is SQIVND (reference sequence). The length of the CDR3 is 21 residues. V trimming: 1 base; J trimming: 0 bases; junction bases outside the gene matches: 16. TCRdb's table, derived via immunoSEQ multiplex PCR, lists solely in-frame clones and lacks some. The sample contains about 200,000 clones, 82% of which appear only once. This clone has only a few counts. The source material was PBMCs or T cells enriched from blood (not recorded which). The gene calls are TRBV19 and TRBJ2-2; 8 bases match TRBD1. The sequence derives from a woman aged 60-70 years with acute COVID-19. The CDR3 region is CASSIVAPSAGQVANTGELFF. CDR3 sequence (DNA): TGTGCCAGTAGTATAGTTGCCCCCTCGGCGGGACAGGTCGCGAACACCGGGGAGCTGTTTTTT.